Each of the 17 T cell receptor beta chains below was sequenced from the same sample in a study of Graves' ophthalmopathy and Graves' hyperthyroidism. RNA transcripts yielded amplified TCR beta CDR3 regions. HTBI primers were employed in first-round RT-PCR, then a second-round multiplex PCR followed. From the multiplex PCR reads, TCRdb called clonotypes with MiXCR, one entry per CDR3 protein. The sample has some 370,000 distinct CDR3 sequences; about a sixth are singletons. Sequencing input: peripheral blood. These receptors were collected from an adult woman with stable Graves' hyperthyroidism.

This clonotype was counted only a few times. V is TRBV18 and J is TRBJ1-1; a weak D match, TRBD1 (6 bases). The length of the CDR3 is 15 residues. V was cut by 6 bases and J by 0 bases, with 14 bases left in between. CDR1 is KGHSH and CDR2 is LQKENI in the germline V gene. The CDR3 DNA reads TGTGCCAGCTCGGAGCATTCAGGGGTGAACACTGAAGCTTTCTTT. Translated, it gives CASSEHSGVNTEAFF.

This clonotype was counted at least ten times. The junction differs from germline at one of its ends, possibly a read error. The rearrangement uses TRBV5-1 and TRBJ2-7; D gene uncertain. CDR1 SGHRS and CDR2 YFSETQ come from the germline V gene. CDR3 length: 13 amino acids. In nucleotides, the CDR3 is TGCGCCAGCAGGCGCAGTTTCTCCAACGAGCAGTACTTC. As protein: CASRRSFSNEQYF.

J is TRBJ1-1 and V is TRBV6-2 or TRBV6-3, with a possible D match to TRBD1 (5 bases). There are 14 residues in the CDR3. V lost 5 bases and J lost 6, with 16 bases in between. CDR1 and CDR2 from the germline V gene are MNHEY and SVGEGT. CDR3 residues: CASSGSREVPEAFF. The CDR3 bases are TGTGCCAGCAGTGGAAGCAGGGAGGTCCCTGAAGCTTTCTTT.

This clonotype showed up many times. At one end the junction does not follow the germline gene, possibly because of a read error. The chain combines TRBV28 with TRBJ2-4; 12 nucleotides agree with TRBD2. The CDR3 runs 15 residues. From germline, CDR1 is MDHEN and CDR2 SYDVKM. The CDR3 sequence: CASSPLAGGKNIKYF. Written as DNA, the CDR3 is TGTGCCAGCAGTCCCCTAGCGGGAGGGAAAAACATTAAGTACTTC.

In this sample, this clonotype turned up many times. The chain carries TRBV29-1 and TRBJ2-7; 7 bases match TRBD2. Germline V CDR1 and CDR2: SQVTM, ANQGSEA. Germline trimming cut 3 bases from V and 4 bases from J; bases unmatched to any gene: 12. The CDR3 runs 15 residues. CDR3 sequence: CSVDGLSSGAYEQYF. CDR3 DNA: TGCAGCGTTGATGGTTTATCTAGCGGTGCGTACGAGCAGTACTTC.

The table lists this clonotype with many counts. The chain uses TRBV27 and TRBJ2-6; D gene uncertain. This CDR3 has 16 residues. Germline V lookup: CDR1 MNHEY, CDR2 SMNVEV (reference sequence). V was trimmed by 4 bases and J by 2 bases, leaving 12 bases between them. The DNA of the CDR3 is TGTGCCAGCAGTTCCCCCTATATTGCTGGGGCCAACGTCCTGACTTTC. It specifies CASSSPYIAGANVLTF.

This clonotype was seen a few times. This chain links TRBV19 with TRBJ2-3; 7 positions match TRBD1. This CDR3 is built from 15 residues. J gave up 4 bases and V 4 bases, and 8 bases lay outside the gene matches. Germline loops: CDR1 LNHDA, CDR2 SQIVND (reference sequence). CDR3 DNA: TGTGCCAGTAGTAGGTGGACAGGCGCCGCAGATACGCAGTATTTT. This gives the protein CASSRWTGAADTQYF.

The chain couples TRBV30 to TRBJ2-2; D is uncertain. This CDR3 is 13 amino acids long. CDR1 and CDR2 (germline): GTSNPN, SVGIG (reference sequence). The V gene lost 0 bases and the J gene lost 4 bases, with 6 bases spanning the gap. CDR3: CAWSVGSTGELFF. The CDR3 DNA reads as TGTGCCTGGAGTGTAGGAAGCACCGGGGAGCTGTTTTTT.

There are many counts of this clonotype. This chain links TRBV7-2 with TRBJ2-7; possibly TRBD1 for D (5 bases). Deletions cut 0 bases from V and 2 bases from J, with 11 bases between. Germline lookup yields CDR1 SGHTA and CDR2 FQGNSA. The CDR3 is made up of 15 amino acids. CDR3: CASSLAPGSTYEQYF. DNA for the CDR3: TGTGCCAGCAGCTTAGCCCCAGGGTCCACCTACGAGCAGTACTTC.

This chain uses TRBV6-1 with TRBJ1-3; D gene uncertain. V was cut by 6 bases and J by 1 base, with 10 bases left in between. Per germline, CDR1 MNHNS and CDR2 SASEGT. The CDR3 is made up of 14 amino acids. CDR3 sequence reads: CASRVATSGNTIYF. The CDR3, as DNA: TGTGCCAGCAGGGTAGCTACGTCTGGAAACACCATATATTTT.

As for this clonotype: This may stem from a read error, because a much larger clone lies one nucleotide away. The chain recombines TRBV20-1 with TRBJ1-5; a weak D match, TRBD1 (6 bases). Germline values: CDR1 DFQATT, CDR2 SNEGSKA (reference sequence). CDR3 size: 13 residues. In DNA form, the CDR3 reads TGCAGTGCTAATGGGGGCTTGGGTCAGCCCCAGCGTTTT. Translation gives CSANGGLGQPQRF.

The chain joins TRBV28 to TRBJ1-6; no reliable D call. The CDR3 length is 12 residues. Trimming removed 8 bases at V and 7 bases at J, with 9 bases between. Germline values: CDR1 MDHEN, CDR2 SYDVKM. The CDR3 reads CASRLSNSPLHF. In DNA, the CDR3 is TGTGCCAGCCGCCTCAGCAATTCACCCCTCCACTTT.

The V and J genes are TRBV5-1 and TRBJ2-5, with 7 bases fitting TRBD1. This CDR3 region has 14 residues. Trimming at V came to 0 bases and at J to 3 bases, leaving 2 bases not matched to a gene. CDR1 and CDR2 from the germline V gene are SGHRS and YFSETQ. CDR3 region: CASSLDRGEETQYF. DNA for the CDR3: TGCGCCAGCAGCTTGGACAGGGGTGAAGAGACCCAGTACTTC.

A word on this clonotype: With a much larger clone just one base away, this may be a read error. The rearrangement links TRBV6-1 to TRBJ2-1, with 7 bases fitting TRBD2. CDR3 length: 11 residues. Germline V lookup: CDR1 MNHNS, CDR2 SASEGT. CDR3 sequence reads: CAIRLADEKFF. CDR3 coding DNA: TGTGCCATCCGACTAGCCGATGAGAAGTTCTTC.

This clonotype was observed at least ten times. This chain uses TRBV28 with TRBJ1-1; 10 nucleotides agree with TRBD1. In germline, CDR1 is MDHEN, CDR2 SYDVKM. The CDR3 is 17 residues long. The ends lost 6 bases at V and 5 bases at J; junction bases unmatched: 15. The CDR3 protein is CASSRFLLRTGGTEAFF. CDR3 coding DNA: TGTGCCAGCAGCCGTTTCCTCCTAAGGACAGGGGGGACTGAAGCTTTCTTT.

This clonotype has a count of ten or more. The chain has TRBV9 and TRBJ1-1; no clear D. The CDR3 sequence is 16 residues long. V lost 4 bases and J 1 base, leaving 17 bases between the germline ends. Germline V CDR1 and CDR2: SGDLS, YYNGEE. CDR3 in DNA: TGTGCCAGCAGCCCCAAGGAGACGGTGAGGAACACTGAAGCTTTCTTT. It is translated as CASSPKETVRNTEAFF.

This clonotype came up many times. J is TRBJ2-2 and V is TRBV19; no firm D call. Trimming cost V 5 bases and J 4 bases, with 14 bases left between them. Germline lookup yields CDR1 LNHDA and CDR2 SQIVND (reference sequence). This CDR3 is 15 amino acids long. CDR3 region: CASSWFGGRTGELFF. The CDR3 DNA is TGTGCCAGTAGTTGGTTCGGCGGCCGCACCGGGGAGCTGTTTTTT.